The clone carrying this TCR beta chain turned up a few times. Antigen unknown. This sample was included in a study of early T cells in non-severe SARS-CoV-2 infection. In the study overall: The chains were unpaired, and the sequenced material was bulk RNA from unsorted whole blood. Study results and caveats: VDJdb-based annotation leaned toward anti-spike CD8 responses and missed private and CD4 specificities.

One entry per CDR3 protein results from TCRdb running MiXCR on the 5' RACE reads. The repertoire holds tens of thousands of distinct CDR3 sequences, with about 6.1% as singletons. The CDR3 extends over 14 amino acids. Germline values: CDR1 MNHEY, CDR2 SMNVEV (reference sequence). Trimming stripped 6 bases from V and 4 bases from J, with 16 bases between. The clonotype originates from an adult who was a healthcare worker with PCR-confirmed SARS-CoV-2 infection or an uninfected control (not recorded which). Sequencing used whole blood, obtained at baseline. The rearrangement joins TRBV27 to TRBJ2-7; possibly TRBD1 or TRBD2 for D (6 bases each). The chain's CDR3 is CASSSYRDWYEQYF. The CDR3, as DNA: TGTGCCAGCAGCTCCTACAGGGACTGGTACGAGCAGTACTTC.